One T cell receptor (beta chain) is described in this entry. Its target is unknown. The CDR3 has 11 residues. CDR1 is SNHLY, CDR2 FYNNEI, per germline. V lost 6 bases to trimming and J lost 6 bases, with 6 bases between them. This record comes from a study of cytomegalovirus exposure and HLA in healthy donors. The overall study: From donors who were HLA-typed, an early data release held 80 million to 85 million unique TCRs. Study-level results: 16,951 TCR beta sequences were associated with HLA alleles at 0.05 false discovery rate in a later analysis. It was shown in a later analysis that HLA-associated TCR beta chains were more clonally expanded than other, equally common chains.

Researchers ran the PCR with 60 Vbeta and 13 Jbeta primers. Generated by immunoSEQ multiplex PCR, the TCRdb table keeps only in-frame clones and is missing some. In total, the table holds under 60,000 clones. The chain couples TRBV2 to TRBJ1-5; D is unclear. This receptor was taken from a woman in her 30s in good health and CMV-seropositive. The sample comprised PBMCs. DNA of the CDR3: TGTGCCAGCAGCTACAGTCAGCCCCAGCATTTT. It codes for CASSYSQPQHF. The full variable domain, completed using reference TRBV2 and TRBJ1-5, is EPEVTQTPSHQVTQMGQEVILRCVPISNHLYFYWYRQILGQKVEFLVSFYNNEISEKSEIFDDQFSVERPDGSNFTLKIRSTKLEDSAMYFCASSYSQPQHFGDGTRLSIL.